This entry is about one T cell receptor beta chain. Profiled with immunoSEQ multiplex PCR; TCRdb holds only in-frame clones, not every one. The data contain fewer than 20,000 clones, approximately 97% of them singletons. The data stem from a study of monozygotic twins with cystic fibrosis. The CDR3 runs 17 residues. V lost 1 base and J 1 base, leaving 16 bases between the germline ends. Germline CDR1 and CDR2: MGHRA and YSYEKL. The source material was blood. The chain uses TRBV4-1 and TRBJ1-1, with a tentative D call TRBD1 (5 bases). This receptor was obtained from a woman aged 25 to 45 with cystic fibrosis. The CDR3 region has the DNA TGCGCCAGCAGCCAAGTTGGAGAGGGGCGGGGGAACACTGAAGCTTTCTTT. It codes for CASSQVGEGRGNTEAFF.